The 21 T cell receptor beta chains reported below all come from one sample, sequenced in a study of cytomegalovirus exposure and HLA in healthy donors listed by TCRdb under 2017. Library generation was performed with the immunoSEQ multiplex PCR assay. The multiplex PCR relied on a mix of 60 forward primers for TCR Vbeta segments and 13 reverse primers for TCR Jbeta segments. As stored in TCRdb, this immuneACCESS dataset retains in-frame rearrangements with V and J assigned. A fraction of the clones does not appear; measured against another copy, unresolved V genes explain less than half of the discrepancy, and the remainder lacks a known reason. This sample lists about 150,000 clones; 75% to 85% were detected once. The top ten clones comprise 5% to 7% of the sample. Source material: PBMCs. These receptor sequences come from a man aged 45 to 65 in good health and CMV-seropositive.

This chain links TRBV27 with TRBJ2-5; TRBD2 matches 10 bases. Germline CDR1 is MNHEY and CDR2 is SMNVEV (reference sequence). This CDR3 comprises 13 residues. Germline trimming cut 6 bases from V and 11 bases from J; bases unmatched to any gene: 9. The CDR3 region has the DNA TGTGCCAGCAGGATTGTTACTAGCGGGGAGCAGTACTTC. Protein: CASRIVTSGEQYF.

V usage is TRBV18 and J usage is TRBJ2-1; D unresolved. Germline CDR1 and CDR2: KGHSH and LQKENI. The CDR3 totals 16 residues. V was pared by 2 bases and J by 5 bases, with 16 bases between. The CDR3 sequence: CASSPEDRSWNNEQFF. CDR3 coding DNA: TGTGCCAGCTCACCAGAAGATCGGAGCTGGAACAATGAGCAGTTCTTC. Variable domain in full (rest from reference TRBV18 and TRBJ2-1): NAGVMQNPRHLVRRRGQEARLRCSPMKGHSHVYWYRQLPEEGLKFMVYLQKENIIDESGMPKERFSAEFPKEGPSILRIQQVVRGDSAAYFCASSPEDRSWNNEQFFGPGTRLTVL.

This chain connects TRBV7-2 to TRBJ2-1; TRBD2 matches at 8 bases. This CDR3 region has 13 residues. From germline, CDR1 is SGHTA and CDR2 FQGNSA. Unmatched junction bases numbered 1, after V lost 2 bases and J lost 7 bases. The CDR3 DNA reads TGTGCCAGCAGCTTACCGGGGGGGAATGAGCAGTTCTTC. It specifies CASSLPGGNEQFF.

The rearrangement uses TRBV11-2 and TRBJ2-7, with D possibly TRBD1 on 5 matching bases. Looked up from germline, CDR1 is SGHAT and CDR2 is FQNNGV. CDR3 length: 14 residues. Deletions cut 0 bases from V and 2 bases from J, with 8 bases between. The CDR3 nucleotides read TGTGCCAGCAGCTTAGATAGGGGCCCCTACGAGCAGTACTTC. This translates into CASSLDRGPYEQYF.

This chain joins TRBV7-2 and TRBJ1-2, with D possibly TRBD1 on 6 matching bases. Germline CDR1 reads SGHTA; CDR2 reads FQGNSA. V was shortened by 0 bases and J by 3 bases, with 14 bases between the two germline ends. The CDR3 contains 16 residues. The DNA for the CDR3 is TGTGCCAGCAGCTTAGCGGACAGATCAGTGGACTATGGCTACACCTTC. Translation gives CASSLADRSVDYGYTF.

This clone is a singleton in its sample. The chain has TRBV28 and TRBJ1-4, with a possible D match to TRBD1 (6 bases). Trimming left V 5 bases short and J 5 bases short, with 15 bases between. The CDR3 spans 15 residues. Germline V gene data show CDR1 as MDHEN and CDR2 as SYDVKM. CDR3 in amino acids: CASSTQAGGNEKLFF. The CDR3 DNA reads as TGTGCCAGCAGTACCCAAGCGGGGGGCAATGAAAAACTGTTTTTT.

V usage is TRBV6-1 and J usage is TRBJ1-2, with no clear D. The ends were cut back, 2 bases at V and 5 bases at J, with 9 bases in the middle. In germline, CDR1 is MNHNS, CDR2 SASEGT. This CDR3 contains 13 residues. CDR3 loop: CASSERGGYGYTF. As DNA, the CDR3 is TGTGCCAGCAGTGAACGGGGAGGGTATGGCTACACCTTC.

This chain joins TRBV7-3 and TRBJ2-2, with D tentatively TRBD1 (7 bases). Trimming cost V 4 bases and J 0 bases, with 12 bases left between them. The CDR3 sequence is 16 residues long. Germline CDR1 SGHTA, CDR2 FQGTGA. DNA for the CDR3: TGTGCCAGCAGCTCACAGGGGACTTCGAACACCGGGGAGCTGTTTTTT. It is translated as CASSSQGTSNTGELFF.

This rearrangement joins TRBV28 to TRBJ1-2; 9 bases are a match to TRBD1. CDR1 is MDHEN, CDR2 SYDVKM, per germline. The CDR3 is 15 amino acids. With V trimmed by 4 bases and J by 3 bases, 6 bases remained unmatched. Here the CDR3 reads CASSYGTGRDYGYTF. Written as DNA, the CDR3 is TGTGCCAGCAGTTACGGGACAGGGCGGGACTATGGCTACACCTTC.

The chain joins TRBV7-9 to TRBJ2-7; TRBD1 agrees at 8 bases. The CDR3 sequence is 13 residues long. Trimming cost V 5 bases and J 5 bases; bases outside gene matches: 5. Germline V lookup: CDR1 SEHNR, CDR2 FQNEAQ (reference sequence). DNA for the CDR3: TGTGCCAGCAGCCAGACAGGGGTGAACGAGCAGTACGTC. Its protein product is CASSQTGVNEQYV.

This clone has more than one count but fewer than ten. The CDR3 spells CASSLPPPPLTEETQYF. The CDR3 bases are TGTGCCAGCAGTTTACCACCCCCACCTTTGACAGAAGAGACCCAGTACTTC. The rearrangement joins TRBV28 to TRBJ2-5, with D perhaps TRBD1 (5 bases). This CDR3 is built from 17 residues. Germline loops: CDR1 MDHEN, CDR2 SYDVKM. Between the trimmed V and J ends, which lost 2 bases and 3 bases, there was a span of 19 bases.

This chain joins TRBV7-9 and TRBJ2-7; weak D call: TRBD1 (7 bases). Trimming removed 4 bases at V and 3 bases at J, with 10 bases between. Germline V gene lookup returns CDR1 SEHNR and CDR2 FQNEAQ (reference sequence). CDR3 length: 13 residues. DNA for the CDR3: TGTGCCAGCAGCTCCAGGGGGGACTACGAGCAGTACTTC. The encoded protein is CASSSRGDYEQYF.

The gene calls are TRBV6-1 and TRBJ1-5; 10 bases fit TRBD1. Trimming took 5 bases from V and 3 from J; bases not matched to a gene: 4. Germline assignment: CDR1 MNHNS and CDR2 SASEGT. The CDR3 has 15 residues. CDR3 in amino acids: CASSMDRGANQPQHF. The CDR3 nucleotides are TGTGCCAGCAGTATGGACAGGGGGGCCAATCAGCCCCAGCATTTT.

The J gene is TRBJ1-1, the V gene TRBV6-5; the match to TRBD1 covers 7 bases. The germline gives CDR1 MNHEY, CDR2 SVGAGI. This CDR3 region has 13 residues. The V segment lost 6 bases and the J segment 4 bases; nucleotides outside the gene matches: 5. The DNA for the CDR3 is TGTGCCAGCAGCTACGACAGGGTCACTGAAGCTTTCTTT. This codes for CASSYDRVTEAFF.

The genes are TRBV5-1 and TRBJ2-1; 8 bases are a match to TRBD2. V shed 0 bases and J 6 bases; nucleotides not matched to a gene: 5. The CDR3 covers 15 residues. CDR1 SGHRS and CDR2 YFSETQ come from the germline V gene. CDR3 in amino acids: CASSLGSGVVNEQFF. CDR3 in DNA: TGCGCCAGCAGCTTGGGTAGCGGGGTCGTCAATGAGCAGTTCTTC.

CDR3 sequence: CASATQDLRNQPQHF. The CDR3 nucleotides are TGTGCCAGTGCGACACAGGACCTACGCAATCAGCCCCAGCATTTT. The chain links TRBV19 to TRBJ1-5; a weak D match, TRBD1 (5 bases). The germline V gene encodes CDR1 LNHDA and CDR2 SQIVND (reference sequence). The CDR3 sequence is 15 residues long. Deletions cut 8 bases from V and 2 bases from J, with 16 bases between.

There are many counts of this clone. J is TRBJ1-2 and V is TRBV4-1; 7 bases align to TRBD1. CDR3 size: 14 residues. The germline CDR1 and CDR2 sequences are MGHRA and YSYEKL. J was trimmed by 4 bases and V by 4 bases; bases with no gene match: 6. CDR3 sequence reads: CASSPSRTGYGYTF. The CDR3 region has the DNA TGCGCCAGCAGCCCATCAAGGACAGGCTATGGCTACACCTTC.

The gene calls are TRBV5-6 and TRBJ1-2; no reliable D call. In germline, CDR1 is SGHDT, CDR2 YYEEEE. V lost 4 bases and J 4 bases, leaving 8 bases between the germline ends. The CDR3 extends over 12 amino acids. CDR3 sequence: CASSLLGYGYTF. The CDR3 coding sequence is TGTGCCAGCAGCCTTCTAGGCTATGGCTACACCTTC.

CDR3 protein: CASSHSGKSANEQFF. As DNA, the CDR3 is TGTGCCAGCAGCCATAGCGGGAAAAGCGCTAATGAGCAGTTCTTC. This chain connects TRBV4-2 to TRBJ2-1, with TRBD2 matching over 8 bases. Germline V gene data show CDR1 as LGHNA and CDR2 as YNFKEQ. The CDR3 covers 15 residues. V shed 3 bases and J 7 bases; nucleotides not matched to a gene: 8.

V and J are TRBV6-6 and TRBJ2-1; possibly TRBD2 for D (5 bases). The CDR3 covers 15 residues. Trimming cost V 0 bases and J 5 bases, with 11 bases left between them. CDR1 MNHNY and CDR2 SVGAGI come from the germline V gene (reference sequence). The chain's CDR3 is CASSYSGVANNEQFF. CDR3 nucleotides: TGTGCCAGCAGTTACTCGGGAGTAGCAAACAATGAGCAGTTCTTC.

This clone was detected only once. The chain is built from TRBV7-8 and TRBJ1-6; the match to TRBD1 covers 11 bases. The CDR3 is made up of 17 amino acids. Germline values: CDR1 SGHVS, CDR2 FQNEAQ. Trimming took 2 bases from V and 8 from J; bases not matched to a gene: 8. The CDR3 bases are TGTGCCAGCAGCTTACGAACCGGGACAGGGGGAGATTCACCCCTCCACTTT. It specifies CASSLRTGTGGDSPLHF.